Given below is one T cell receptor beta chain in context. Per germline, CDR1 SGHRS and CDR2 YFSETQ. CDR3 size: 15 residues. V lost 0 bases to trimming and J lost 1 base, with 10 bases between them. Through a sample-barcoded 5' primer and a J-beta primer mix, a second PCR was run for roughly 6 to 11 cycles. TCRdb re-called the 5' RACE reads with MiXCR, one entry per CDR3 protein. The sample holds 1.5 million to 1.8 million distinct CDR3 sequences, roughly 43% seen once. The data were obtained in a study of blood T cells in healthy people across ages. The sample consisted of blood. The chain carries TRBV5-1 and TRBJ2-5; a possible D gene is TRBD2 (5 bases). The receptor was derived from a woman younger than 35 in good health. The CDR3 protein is CASSLDWGAQETQYF. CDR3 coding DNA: TGCGCCAGCAGCTTGGACTGGGGAGCCCAAGAGACCCAGTACTTC.